These 8 T cell receptor beta chains were all obtained from the same sample, sequenced in a study of neurological immune-mediated disorders. TCRdb re-called the 5' RACE reads through MiXCR, storing one row per CDR3 protein. The sample records fewer than 85,000 distinct CDR3 sequences, less than 5.5% being singletons. Sequencing was done on a sample of PBMCs. These receptors were collected from a woman aged 25-40 years with multiple sclerosis.

This CDR3 is CSARAGGVETQYF. The CDR3 region has the DNA TGCAGTGCTAGGGCAGGCGGGGTTGAAACCCAGTACTTC. The V gene is TRBV20-1, the J gene TRBJ2-5; D may be TRBD2 (6 bases). The V gene's germline CDR1 is DFQATT and CDR2 SNEGSKA (reference sequence). The CDR3 length is 13 residues. V was cut by 3 bases and J by 8 bases, with 16 bases left in between.

This clonotype was found many times. CDR3 amino acids: CASRVNTEAFF. The CDR3 nucleotides read TGTGCCAGCAGGGTAAACACTGAAGCTTTCTTT. The chain joins TRBV2 to TRBJ1-1; D gene ambiguous. Germline V gene sequence: CDR1 SNHLY, CDR2 FYNNEI. Trimming removed 6 bases at V and 2 bases at J, with 4 bases between. There are 11 residues in the CDR3.

This clonotype has a count of ten or more. This chain connects TRBV27 to TRBJ2-5, with D possibly being TRBD1 (5 bases). Germline CDR1 reads MNHEY; CDR2 reads SMNVEV (reference sequence). CDR3 length: 13 residues. The ends were cut back, 9 bases at V and 7 bases at J, with 18 bases in the middle. The CDR3 DNA reads TGTGCCAGTGCCCAGGGTAGCAAGTGGACCCAGTACTTC. It specifies CASAQGSKWTQYF.

The gene calls are TRBV28 and TRBJ2-7, with 13 bases fitting TRBD2. The CDR3 runs to 20 residues. The J segment lost 3 bases and the V segment lost 1 base, leaving 15 bases of the junction unmatched. Germline V gene sequence: CDR1 MDHEN, CDR2 SYDVKM. DNA of the CDR3: TGTGCCAGCAGTTTATTTCGACGGGGGGGACTAGCGGGACTTAACTACGAGCAGTACTTC. This encodes CASSLFRRGGLAGLNYEQYF.

This clonotype was recorded many times. The chain uses TRBV7-8 and TRBJ2-7; D assignment may be TRBD1 or TRBD2 (6 bases each). The CDR3 length is 13 residues. The ends were cut back, 4 bases at V and 7 bases at J, with 14 bases in the middle. The germline CDR1 and CDR2 sequences are SGHVS and FQNEAQ. The CDR3 sequence: CASSWKRGEEQYF. CDR3 sequence (DNA): TGTGCCAGCAGCTGGAAAAGGGGGGAGGAGCAGTACTTC.

This clonotype was seen at least ten times. The chain links TRBV4-1 to TRBJ2-3; TRBD2 aligns across 11 bases. V trimming: 4 bases; J trimming: 0 bases; junction bases outside the gene matches: 9. Per germline, CDR1 MGHRA and CDR2 YSYEKL. The length of the CDR3 is 18 residues. The CDR3 nucleotides are TGCGCCAGCAGCCCAACGACCGGGACTAGCGGAAGCACAGATACGCAGTATTTT. Protein: CASSPTTGTSGSTDTQYF.

This clonotype was counted many times. The genes are TRBV10-3 and TRBJ2-2; TRBD2 matches at 10 bases. The CDR3 length is 15 residues. Germline values: CDR1 ENHRY, CDR2 SYGVKD. V was pared by 10 bases and J by 6 bases, with 11 bases of the junction left unmatched. The CDR3 sequence: CATPRLAGAAGELFF. The CDR3 DNA sequence: TGTGCCACCCCCCGGCTAGCGGGGGCTGCCGGGGAGCTGTTTTTT.

This clonotype was seen ten or more times. The chain couples TRBV20-1 to TRBJ2-1; D call uncertain. This CDR3 is built from 16 residues. V was cut by 1 base and J by 9 bases, with 22 bases left in between. Per the germline V gene, CDR1 is DFQATT and CDR2 is SNEGSKA (reference sequence). CDR3 coding DNA: TGCAGTGCTAGAGGTCTTGGAACCCTGGTAATAAGTGAGCAGTTCTTC. Amino acid sequence: CSARGLGTLVISEQFF.